The 25 T cell receptor beta chains below were found in one sample sequenced in a study of response to subunit inactivated influenza vaccine. In TCRdb, the RT-PCR reads were re-called with MiXCR into one record per CDR3 protein. The sample lists roughly 570,000 distinct CDR3 sequences, 10% to 15% seen once, with around 13% in the top ten. Sequencing was performed on PBMCs from blood, taken about 6 weeks after vaccination. These receptors all come from a man aged 45-65 years who received an inactivated influenza vaccine.

There are many counts of this clonotype. The chain couples TRBV12-3 or TRBV12-4 to TRBJ1-5; a possible D gene is TRBD1 (5 bases). The CDR3 has 14 amino acids. V lost 4 bases and J lost 7, with 14 bases in between. The CDR3 region has the DNA TGTGCCAGCAGTTCATCGGGGGGGAGACAGCCCCAGCATTTT. It is translated as CASSSSGGRQPQHF.

This clonotype was detected a few times. The rearrangement links TRBV29-1 to TRBJ1-3; D is possibly TRBD1 (5 bases). Per the germline V gene, CDR1 is SQVTM and CDR2 is ANQGSEA. CDR3 length: 14 residues. V was cut by 4 bases and J by 3 bases, with 13 bases left in between. CDR3 nucleotides: TGCAGCGTTGGAGAGAGGGACCGTGGAAACACCATATATTTT. Translating gives CSVGERDRGNTIYF. The variable domain in full, completed from reference TRBV29-1 and TRBJ1-3, reads SAVISQKPSRDICQRGTSLTIQCQVDSQVTMMFWYRQQPGQSLTLIATANQGSEATYESGFVIDKFPISRPNLTFSTLTVSNMSPEDSSIYLCSVGERDRGNTIYFGEGSWLTVV.

This clonotype was detected a few times. The rearrangement uses TRBV5-5 and TRBJ2-5; D not certain. Germline V gene sequence: CDR1 SGHKS, CDR2 YYEKEE (reference sequence). Trimming left V 5 bases short and J 4 bases short, with 21 bases between. This CDR3 has 16 residues. The DNA of the CDR3 is TGTGCCAGCAGACCTTCTCGGACGACTCTCGGAGAGACCCAGTACTTC. It specifies CASRPSRTTLGETQYF.

Remarks on this clonotype: This may stem from a read error, because a much larger clone lies one nucleotide away. This chain connects TRBV20-1 to TRBJ2-7; 9 bases are shared with TRBD1. CDR1 and CDR2 (germline): DFQATT, SNEGSKA (reference sequence). The CDR3 totals 13 residues. CDR3 protein: CSRGTGTTYEQYF. The CDR3 coding sequence is TGCAGCCGTGGGACAGGGACGACCTACGAGCAGTACTTC.

DNA of the CDR3: TGCAGTGCTTCACGGGACTCTCGGAATCAGCCCCAGCATTTT. Its translation is CSASRDSRNQPQHF. The chain couples TRBV20-1 to TRBJ1-5; TRBD1 might be the D (5 bases). Trimming shortened V by 5 bases and J by 4 bases, and 15 bases separated the two germline ends. This CDR3 contains 14 residues. The germline V gene has CDR1 DFQATT and CDR2 SNEGSKA (reference sequence).

This clonotype was seen at least ten times. The genes are TRBV7-9 and TRBJ1-2; weak D call: TRBD1 (6 bases). The V end lost 4 bases, the J end lost 0 bases, and 12 bases lay between the germline ends. CDR1 is SEHNR and CDR2 is FQNEAQ in the germline V gene (reference sequence). The CDR3 length is 15 residues. The CDR3 sequence: CASSSQGNPNYGYTF. CDR3 DNA sequence: TGTGCCAGCAGCTCACAGGGAAACCCTAACTATGGCTACACCTTC. The variable domain in full, with the rest retrieved from reference TRBV7-9 and TRBJ1-2, is DTGVSQNPRHKITKRGQNVTFRCDPISEHNRLYWYRQTLGQGPEFLTYFQNEAQLEKSRLLSDRFSAERPKGSFSTLEIQRTEQGDSAMYLCASSSQGNPNYGYTFGSGTRLTVV.

This chain joins TRBV11-2 and TRBJ1-1; 11 bases fit TRBD1. Trimming removed 5 bases from V and 2 bases from J; junction bases left unmatched: 4. The germline V gene has CDR1 SGHAT and CDR2 FQNNGV. This CDR3 spans 15 amino acids. CDR3 nucleotide sequence: TGTGCCAGCAGCCCAGGGACAGGGGGAAACACTGAAGCTTTCTTT. Protein: CASSPGTGGNTEAFF.

The chain carries TRBV6-2 or TRBV6-3 and TRBJ2-7; TRBD1 matches at 9 bases. With 6 bases clipped from V and 5 bases from J, the junction kept 11 bases outside the gene matches. The length of the CDR3 is 15 residues. Germline V CDR1 and CDR2: MNHEY, SVGEGT. The CDR3 DNA reads TGTGCCAGCAGGCCGCTCGGACAGGGGATAAACGAGCAGTACTTC. It codes for CASRPLGQGINEQYF.

This clonotype was seen a few times. The V call is TRBV2, the J call TRBJ1-2; tentatively, D is TRBD1 (6 bases). CDR1 is SNHLY and CDR2 is FYNNEI in the germline V gene. Trimming pared 8 bases from V and 2 bases from J, leaving 18 bases between. The CDR3 loop spans 15 amino acids. The DNA for the CDR3 is TGTGCCAGCGACGAGGGTCAGGGGAACAACTATGGCTACACCTTC. Amino acid sequence: CASDEGQGNNYGYTF. Drawing the rest from reference TRBV2 and TRBJ1-2, the complete variable domain is EPEVTQTPSHQVTQMGQEVILRCVPISNHLYFYWYRQILGQKVEFLVSFYNNEISEKSEIFDDQFSVERPDGSNFTLKIRSTKLEDSAMYFCASDEGQGNNYGYTFGSGTRLTVV.

The J gene is TRBJ2-1, the V gene TRBV6-2 or TRBV6-3; D may be TRBD2 (6 bases). V was cut by 6 bases and J by 7 bases, with 16 bases left in between. In germline, CDR1 is MNHEY, CDR2 SVGEGT. The CDR3 sequence is 14 residues long. The CDR3: CASSRPGDLNEQFF. The CDR3 DNA is TGTGCCAGCAGCCGCCCTGGGGACTTAAATGAGCAGTTCTTC.

The chain employs TRBV20-1 and TRBJ2-7, with 14 bases fitting TRBD2. The CDR3 length is 17 residues. The ends lost 4 bases at V and 2 bases at J; junction bases unmatched: 10. Looked up from germline, CDR1 is DFQATT and CDR2 is SNEGSKA (reference sequence). CDR3 protein: CSAIPGLAGGPTYEQYF. The CDR3, as DNA: TGCAGTGCTATTCCCGGACTAGCGGGGGGTCCCACCTACGAGCAGTACTTC.

The chain links TRBV25-1 to TRBJ1-1, with D possibly TRBD1 on 5 matching bases. Trimming took off 1 base at V and 2 bases at J, with 11 bases between the two ends. Looked up from germline, CDR1 is MGHDK and CDR2 is SYGVNS. There are 15 residues in the CDR3. The CDR3, as DNA: TGTGCCAGCAGTGAATGGGGCAGCAGCAACACTGAAGCTTTCTTT. Translated, it gives CASSEWGSSNTEAFF.

In its sample, this clonotype was seen a few times. The V and J genes are TRBV5-1 and TRBJ2-3; 10 bases map to TRBD1. The CDR3 extends over 15 amino acids. Germline loops: CDR1 SGHRS, CDR2 YFSETQ. V gave up 4 bases and J gave up 4 bases; unmatched junction bases: 6. The CDR3 DNA is TGCGCCAGCAGCATGCGGACAGGGGGGGCAGATACGCAGTATTTT. Residues: CASSMRTGGADTQYF.

This clonotype has more than one count but fewer than ten. The chain carries TRBV29-1 and TRBJ1-2, with D tentatively TRBD1 (5 bases). There are 12 residues in the CDR3. The germline V and J ends were trimmed by 4 bases and 6 bases, with 12 bases remaining between them. CDR1 and CDR2 from the germline V gene are SQVTM and ANQGSEA. CDR3 nucleotide sequence: TGCAGCGTTGTCGGGCAGGGAGATGGCTACACCTTC. Amino acid sequence: CSVVGQGDGYTF.

V is TRBV5-1 and J is TRBJ2-7, with D tentatively TRBD1 (6 bases). From germline, CDR1 is SGHRS and CDR2 YFSETQ. Trimming left V 1 base short and J 3 bases short, with 14 bases between. This CDR3 comprises 15 residues. The chain's CDR3 is CASSLIGGASYEQYF. In DNA, the CDR3 is TGCGCCAGCAGCTTGATTGGGGGCGCGAGCTACGAGCAGTACTTC.

This chain joins TRBV6-2 or TRBV6-3 and TRBJ2-3, with TRBD2 matching over 10 bases. V lost 4 bases to trimming and J lost 3 bases; unmatched junction nucleotides: 4. The CDR3 loop spans 15 amino acids. Germline V lookup: CDR1 MNHEY, CDR2 SVGEGT. This chain's CDR3 is CASSSPGLATDTQYF. Here the CDR3 DNA reads TGTGCCAGCAGTTCCCCGGGACTAGCGACAGATACGCAGTATTTT.

This clonotype was found a few times. The chain employs TRBV14 and TRBJ2-7; 9 positions match TRBD1. With 1 base clipped from V and 2 bases from J, the junction kept 12 bases outside the gene matches. Germline values: CDR1 SGHDN, CDR2 FVKESK. This CDR3 has 18 residues. This CDR3 reads CASSQGVTGQGRTYEQYF. The CDR3 DNA reads as TGTGCCAGCAGCCAAGGTGTAACGGGACAGGGAAGGACCTACGAGCAGTACTTC.

This clonotype was observed a few times. This sequence joins TRBV7-9 and TRBJ2-7, with D perhaps matching TRBD2 (5 bases). CDR3 size: 12 residues. From germline, CDR1 is SEHNR and CDR2 FQNEAQ (reference sequence). V lost 5 bases to trimming and J lost 7 bases, with 12 bases between them. Here the CDR3 DNA reads TGTGCCAGCAGCCGGGAAGGCGGGGAGCAGTACTTC. Its translation: CASSREGGEQYF.

There are many counts of this clonotype. The chain joins TRBV9 to TRBJ2-1, with D possibly being TRBD2 (6 bases). CDR3 length: 14 amino acids. CDR1 is SGDLS and CDR2 is YYNGEE in the germline V gene. V was clipped by 2 bases and J by 3 bases, with 9 bases between them. CDR3 bases: TGTGCCAGCAGCGTCGGGCGGGGCTACAATGAGCAGTTCTTC. Translated: CASSVGRGYNEQFF.

The V gene is TRBV14, the J gene TRBJ2-1, with 9 nucleotides matching TRBD2. Trimming removed 4 bases from V and 8 bases from J; junction bases left unmatched: 9. CDR3 size: 15 residues. Germline V gives CDR1 SGHDN, CDR2 FVKESK. This CDR3 is CASSRHSGSFDEQFF. The CDR3 DNA sequence: TGTGCCAGCAGCCGACATAGCGGGAGTTTCGATGAGCAGTTCTTC.

This clonotype was seen more than once but under ten times. The V gene is TRBV11-2, the J gene TRBJ1-4, with D possibly matching TRBD1 (6 bases). The CDR3 has 14 residues. Trimming removed 4 bases from V and 5 bases from J, with 11 bases in between. Germline-derived CDR1 and CDR2 are SGHAT and FQNNGV. The CDR3 reads CASSSTGANEKLFF. CDR3 coding DNA: TGTGCCAGCAGCTCGACAGGCGCGAATGAAAAACTGTTTTTT. The full variable domain, rest sourced from reference TRBV11-2 and TRBJ1-4, is EAGVAQSPRYKIIEKRQSVAFWCNPISGHATLYWYQQILGQGPKLLIQFQNNGVVDDSQLPKDRFSAERLKGVDSTLKIQPAKLEDSAVYLCASSSTGANEKLFFGSGTQLSVL.

This clonotype was found many times. The chain uses TRBV5-1 and TRBJ2-7, with TRBD1 matching 9 bases. CDR1 is SGHRS and CDR2 is YFSETQ in the germline V gene. Unmatched junction bases numbered 4, after V lost 3 bases and J lost 3 bases. The CDR3 loop spans 14 amino acids. DNA of the CDR3: TGCGCCAGCAGCTCCGGACAGGGGTTCTACGAGCAGTACTTC. Protein sequence: CASSSGQGFYEQYF.

This clonotype was recorded a few times. CDR3: CSARGTSGVNEQFF. DNA for the CDR3: TGCAGTGCTCGGGGGACTAGCGGTGTAAATGAGCAGTTCTTC. The rearrangement links TRBV20-1 to TRBJ2-1; 11 bases are shared with TRBD2. The ends lost 5 bases at V and 7 bases at J; junction bases unmatched: 7. The germline V gene has CDR1 DFQATT and CDR2 SNEGSKA (reference sequence). CDR3 length: 14 residues.

The J gene is TRBJ1-1, the V gene TRBV12-3 or TRBV12-4; D not certain. This CDR3 comprises 13 residues. V was pared by 5 bases and J by 6 bases, with 13 bases between. DNA for the CDR3: TGTGCCAGCAGTCCGAACATAAACGCTGAAGCTTTCTTT. Translated, it gives CASSPNINAEAFF.

This clonotype occurred a few times. The chain joins TRBV6-1 to TRBJ2-5, with D unclear. V gave up 7 bases and J gave up 9 bases, with 21 bases separating them. The CDR3 is made up of 14 amino acids. In germline, CDR1 is MNHNS, CDR2 SASEGT. CDR3 nucleotide sequence: TGTGCCAGCAACCCGGCGGTAGCTTCGTCAGCCCAGTACTTC. It specifies CASNPAVASSAQYF.